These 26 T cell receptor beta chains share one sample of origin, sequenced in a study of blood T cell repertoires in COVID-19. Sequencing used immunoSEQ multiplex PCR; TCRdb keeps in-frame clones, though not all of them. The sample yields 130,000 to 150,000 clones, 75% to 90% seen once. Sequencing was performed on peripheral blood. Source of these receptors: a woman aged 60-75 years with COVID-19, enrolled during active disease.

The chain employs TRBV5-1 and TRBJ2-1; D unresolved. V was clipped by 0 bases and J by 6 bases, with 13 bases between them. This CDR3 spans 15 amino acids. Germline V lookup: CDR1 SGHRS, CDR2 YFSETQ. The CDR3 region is CASSLEADWRNEQFF. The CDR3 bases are TGCGCCAGCAGCTTGGAGGCCGACTGGCGCAATGAGCAGTTCTTC.

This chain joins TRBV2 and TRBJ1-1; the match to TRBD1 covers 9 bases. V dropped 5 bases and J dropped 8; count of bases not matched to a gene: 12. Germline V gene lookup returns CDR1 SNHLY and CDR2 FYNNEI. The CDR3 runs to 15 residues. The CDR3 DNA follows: TGTGCCAGCAGTAACCGTCCCGGGACAGGGACGGAAGCTTTCTTT. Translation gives CASSNRPGTGTEAFF. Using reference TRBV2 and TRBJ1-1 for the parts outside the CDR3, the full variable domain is EPEVTQTPSHQVTQMGQEVILRCVPISNHLYFYWYRQILGQKVEFLVSFYNNEISEKSEIFDDQFSVERPDGSNFTLKIRSTKLEDSAMYFCASSNRPGTGTEAFFGQGTRLTVV.

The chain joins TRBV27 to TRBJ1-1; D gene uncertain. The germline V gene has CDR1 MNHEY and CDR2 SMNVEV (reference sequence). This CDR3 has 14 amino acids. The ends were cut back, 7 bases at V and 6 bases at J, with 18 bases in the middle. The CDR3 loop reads CASTSITGRAEAFF. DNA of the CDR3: TGTGCCAGCACGTCCATAACGGGAAGGGCTGAAGCTTTCTTT.

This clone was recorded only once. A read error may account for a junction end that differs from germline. This CDR3 is CASSPRQISGLSSVNGQFF. The CDR3 bases are TGTGCCAGCAGCCCCCGACAGATTTCGGGACTCTCATCCGTCAATGGGCAGTTCTTC. The chain links TRBV9 to TRBJ2-1; perhaps TRBD2 as D (6 bases). The CDR3 has 19 residues. CDR1 SGDLS and CDR2 YYNGEE come from the germline V gene.

CDR3 DNA sequence: TGTGCCAGCAGCGTAGGGGACAGGGGGCGTGTTGACTATGGCTACACCTTC. It encodes CASSVGDRGRVDYGYTF. The J gene is TRBJ1-2, the V gene TRBV9, with 12 bases that match TRBD1. J lost 3 bases, V lost 0 bases, and 6 bases had no gene match. CDR1 and CDR2 (germline): SGDLS, YYNGEE. The CDR3 is 17 residues long.

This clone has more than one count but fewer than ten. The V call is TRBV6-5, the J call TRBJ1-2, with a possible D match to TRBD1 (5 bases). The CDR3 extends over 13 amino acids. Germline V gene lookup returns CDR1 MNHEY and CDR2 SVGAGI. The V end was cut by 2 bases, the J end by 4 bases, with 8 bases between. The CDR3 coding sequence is TGTGCCAGCAGTTACCAAGACAGCTATGGCTACACCTTC. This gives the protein CASSYQDSYGYTF.

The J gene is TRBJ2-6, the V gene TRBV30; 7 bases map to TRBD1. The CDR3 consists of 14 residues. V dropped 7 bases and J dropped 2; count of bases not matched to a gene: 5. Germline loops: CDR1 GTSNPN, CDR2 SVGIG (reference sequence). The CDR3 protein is CASSTGPGANVLTF. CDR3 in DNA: TGTGCCTCCTCGACAGGGCCTGGGGCCAACGTCCTGACTTTC. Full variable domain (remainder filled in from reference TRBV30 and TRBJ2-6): SQTIHQWPATLVQPVGSPLSLECTVEGTSNPNLYWYRQAAGRGLQLLFYSVGIGQISSEVPQNLSASRPQDRQFILSSKKLLLSDSGFYLCASSTGPGANVLTFGAGSRLTVL.

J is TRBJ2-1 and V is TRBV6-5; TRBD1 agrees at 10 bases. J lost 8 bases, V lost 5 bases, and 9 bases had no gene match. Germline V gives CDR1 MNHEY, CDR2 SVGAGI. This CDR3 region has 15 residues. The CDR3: CASSTRDRGFDEQFF. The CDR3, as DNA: TGTGCCAGCAGTACCCGGGACAGGGGATTCGATGAGCAGTTCTTC.

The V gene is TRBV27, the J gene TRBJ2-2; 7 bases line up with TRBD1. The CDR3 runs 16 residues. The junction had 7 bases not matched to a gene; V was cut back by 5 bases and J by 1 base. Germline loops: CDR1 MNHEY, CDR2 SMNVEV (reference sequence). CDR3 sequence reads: CASSTRQGWNTGELFF. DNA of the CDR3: TGTGCCAGCAGTACGCGACAGGGCTGGAACACCGGGGAGCTGTTTTTT.

CDR3 sequence: CASSYYPTDRLLNYGYTF. The CDR3 DNA is TGTGCCAGCAGCTATTACCCGACCGACAGACTGCTTAACTATGGCTACACCTTC. The rearrangement joins TRBV6-2 or TRBV6-3 to TRBJ1-2, with D maybe TRBD1 (5 bases). Trimming left V 6 bases short and J 1 base short, with 24 bases between. This CDR3 comprises 18 residues. Germline lookup yields CDR1 MNHEY and CDR2 SVGEGT.

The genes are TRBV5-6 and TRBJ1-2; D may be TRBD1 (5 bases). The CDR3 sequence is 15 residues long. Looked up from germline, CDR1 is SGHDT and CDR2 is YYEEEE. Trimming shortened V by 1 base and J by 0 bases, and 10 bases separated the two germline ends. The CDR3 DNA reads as TGTGCCAGCAGCTTGTGGGGGACTACTAACTATGGCTACACCTTC. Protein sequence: CASSLWGTTNYGYTF.

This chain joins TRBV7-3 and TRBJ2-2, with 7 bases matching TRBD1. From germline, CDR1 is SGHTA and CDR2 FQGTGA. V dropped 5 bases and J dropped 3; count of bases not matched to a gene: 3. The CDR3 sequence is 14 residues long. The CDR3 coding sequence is TGTGCCAGCAGCCGAACAGGGGACACCGGGGAGCTGTTTTTT. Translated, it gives CASSRTGDTGELFF.

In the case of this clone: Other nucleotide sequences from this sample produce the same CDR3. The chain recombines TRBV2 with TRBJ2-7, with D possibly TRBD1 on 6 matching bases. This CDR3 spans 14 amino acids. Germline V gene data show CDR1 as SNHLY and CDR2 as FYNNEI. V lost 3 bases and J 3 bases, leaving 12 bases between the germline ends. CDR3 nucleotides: TGTGCCAGCAGTGAGGGGGCGCGAGGCTACGAGCAGTACTTC. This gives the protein CASSEGARGYEQYF.

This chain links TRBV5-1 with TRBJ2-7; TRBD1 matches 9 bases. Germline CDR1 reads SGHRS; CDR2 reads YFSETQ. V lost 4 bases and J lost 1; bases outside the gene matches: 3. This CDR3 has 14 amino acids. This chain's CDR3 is CASSPGTGSYEQYF. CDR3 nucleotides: TGCGCCAGCAGCCCCGGGACAGGGTCCTACGAGCAGTACTTC.

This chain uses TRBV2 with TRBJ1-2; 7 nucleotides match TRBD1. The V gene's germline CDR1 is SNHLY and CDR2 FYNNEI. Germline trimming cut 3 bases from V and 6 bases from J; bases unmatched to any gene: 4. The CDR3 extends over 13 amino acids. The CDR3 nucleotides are TGTGCCAGCAGTGATCGGACAGGCCATGGCTACACCTTC. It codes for CASSDRTGHGYTF.

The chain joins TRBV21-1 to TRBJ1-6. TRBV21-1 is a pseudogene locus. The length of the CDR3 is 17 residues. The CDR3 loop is CASSKPPGTPYNSPLHF. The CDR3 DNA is TGTGCCAGCAGCAAACCCCCGGGAACACCCTATAATTCACCCCTCCACTTT.

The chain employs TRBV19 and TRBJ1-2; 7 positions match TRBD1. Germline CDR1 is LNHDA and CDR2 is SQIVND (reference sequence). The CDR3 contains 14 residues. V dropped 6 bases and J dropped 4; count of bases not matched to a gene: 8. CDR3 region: CASSRTGLGYGYTF. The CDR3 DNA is TGTGCCAGTAGCCGGACAGGTTTGGGCTATGGCTACACCTTC.

CDR3 loop: CAWSVQVSPLPQHF. As DNA, the CDR3 is TGTGCCTGGAGTGTACAGGTCTCCCCTCTGCCCCAGCATTTT. V and J are TRBV30 and TRBJ1-5; D perhaps matches TRBD1 (5 bases). V was pared by 0 bases and J by 9 bases, with 15 bases between. Germline V gene lookup returns CDR1 GTSNPN and CDR2 SVGIG (reference sequence). The CDR3 has 14 residues.

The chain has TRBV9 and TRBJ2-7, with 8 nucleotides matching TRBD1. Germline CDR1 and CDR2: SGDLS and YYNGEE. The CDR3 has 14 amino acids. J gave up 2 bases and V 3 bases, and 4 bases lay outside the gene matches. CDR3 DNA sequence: TGTGCCAGCAGCGGCAGGACAGGGCCCTACGAGCAGTACTTC. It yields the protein CASSGRTGPYEQYF.

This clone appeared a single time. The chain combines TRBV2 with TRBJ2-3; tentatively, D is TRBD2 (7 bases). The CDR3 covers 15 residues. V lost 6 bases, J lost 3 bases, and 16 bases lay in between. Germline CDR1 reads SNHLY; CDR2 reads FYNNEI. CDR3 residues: CASRPGGLVTDTQYF. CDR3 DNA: TGTGCCAGCAGGCCCGGGGGGCTAGTAACAGATACGCAGTATTTT.

The CDR3 bases are TGTGCCAGCAGTTACCGACAGACTGAAGCTTTCTTT. It translates to CASSYRQTEAFF. The V call is TRBV6-2 or TRBV6-3, the J call TRBJ1-1, with a weak D call TRBD1 (5 bases). The CDR3 is made up of 12 amino acids. V gave up 2 bases and J gave up 5 bases, with 6 bases separating them. CDR1 is MNHEY, CDR2 SVGEGT, per germline.

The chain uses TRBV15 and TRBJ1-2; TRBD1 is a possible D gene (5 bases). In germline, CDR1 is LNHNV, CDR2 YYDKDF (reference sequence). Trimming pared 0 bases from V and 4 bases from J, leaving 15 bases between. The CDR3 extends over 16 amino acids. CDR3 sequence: CATSRDRWGGSYGYTF. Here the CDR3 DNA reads TGTGCCACCAGCAGAGATAGGTGGGGGGGGTCCTATGGCTACACCTTC.

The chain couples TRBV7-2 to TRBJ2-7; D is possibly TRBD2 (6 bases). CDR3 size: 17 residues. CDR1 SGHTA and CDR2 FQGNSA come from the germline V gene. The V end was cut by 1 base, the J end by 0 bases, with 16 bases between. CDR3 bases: TGTGCCAGCAGCTTAGTCGCGCGGGGCCCTCCCTCCTACGAGCAGTACTTC. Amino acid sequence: CASSLVARGPPSYEQYF. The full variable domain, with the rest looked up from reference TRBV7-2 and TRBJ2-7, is GAGVSQSPSNKVTEKGKDVELRCDPISGHTALYWYRQSLGQGLEFLIYFQGNSAPDKSGLPSDRFSAERTGGSVSTLTIQRTQQEDSAVYLCASSLVARGPPSYEQYFGPGTRLTVT.

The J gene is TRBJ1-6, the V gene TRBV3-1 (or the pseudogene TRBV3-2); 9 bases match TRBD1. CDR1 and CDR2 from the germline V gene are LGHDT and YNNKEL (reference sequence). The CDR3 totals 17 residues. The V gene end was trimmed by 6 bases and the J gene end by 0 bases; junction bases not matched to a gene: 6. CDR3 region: CASSPSTGGSYNSPLHF. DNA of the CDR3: TGTGCCAGCAGTCCGTCGACAGGGGGCTCCTATAATTCACCCCTCCACTTT.

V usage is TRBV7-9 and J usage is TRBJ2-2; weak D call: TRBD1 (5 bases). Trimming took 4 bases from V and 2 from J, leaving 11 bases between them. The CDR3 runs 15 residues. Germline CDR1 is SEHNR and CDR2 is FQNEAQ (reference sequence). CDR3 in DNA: TGTGCCAGCAGCTCACCAACAGGAAACACCGGGGAGCTGTTTTTT. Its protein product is CASSSPTGNTGELFF.

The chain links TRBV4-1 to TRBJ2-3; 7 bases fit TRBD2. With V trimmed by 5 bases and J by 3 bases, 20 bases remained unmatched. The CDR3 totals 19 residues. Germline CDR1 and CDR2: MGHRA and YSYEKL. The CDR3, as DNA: TGCGCCAGCAGCACTCGACTCGGGATTCCCAGCGGGGCAACAGATACGCAGTATTTT. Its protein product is CASSTRLGIPSGATDTQYF.